This T cell receptor beta chain was identified in a study of blood T cell repertoires in COVID-19. Study summary: The samples span acute and convalescent COVID-19 from the United States, Italy and Spain. T cells, B-cell-depleted T cells, or PBMCs supplied cDNA or gDNA.

As handled by the study authors: Scientists estimated how many nucleated cells there were by amplifying reference gene primers. TCRdb keeps only in-frame clones here, not all; method: immunoSEQ multiplex PCR. From that table come the V and J calls and clone size; the DNA was used to work out D and trimming. The sample lists about 240,000 clones, approximately 83% occurring once. The CDR3 spans 14 residues. V lost 2 bases to trimming and J lost 3 bases, with 10 bases between them. Germline values: CDR1 KGHDR, CDR2 SFDVKD. The receptor was isolated from a woman aged 40 to 50 with acute COVID-19. The rearrangement uses TRBV24-1 and TRBJ2-7; possible D gene TRBD1, 6 bases. Input material: PBMCs or T cells enriched from blood (not recorded which). The CDR3 nucleotides are TGTGCCACCAGTGATTCCGGGACATACTACGAGCAGTACTTC. Residues: CATSDSGTYYEQYF.